This T cell receptor (beta chain) is from a study of blood T cell repertoires in COVID-19. About the research overall: Spain, Italy and the United States supplied samples that represented acute and convalescent COVID-19. The analysed material was cDNA or gDNA that came from T cells, B-cell-depleted T cells, or PBMCs.

V was cut by 1 base and J by 10 bases, with 5 bases left in between. The CDR3 spans 11 residues. CDR1 is MNHEY and CDR2 is SVGEGT in the germline V gene. In the authors' workflow: It was from reference gene primer amplification that nucleated cell counts were estimated. Sequenced by immunoSEQ multiplex PCR; TCRdb stores in-frame clones only, minus some. D and trimming were read from the DNA, whereas the V and J calls and clone size are those reported in that table. The sample consists of about 80,000 clones, roughly 80% of them appearing once. This sequence was found in a woman aged 70 to 79 with acute or convalescent COVID-19. Sample: peripheral blood. The chain recombines TRBV6-2 or TRBV6-3 with TRBJ2-1; D is uncertain. This chain's CDR3 is CASSYLEEQFF. The CDR3 bases are TGTGCCAGCAGTTACTTGGAGGAGCAGTTCTTC.